This T cell receptor (beta chain) was identified in a study of blood T cell repertoires in COVID-19 (dated by TCRdb to the early 2020s). Context from the whole study: Collaborator samples came from the United States, Italy and Spain and covered acute and convalescent phases of COVID-19. The samples were drawn from two sources: the first 160 participants of the ongoing ImmuneRACE study, and over 950 subjects contributed by 6 global collaborators. The repertoires were released in a freely available public database intended as a resource for research on the immune response to SARS-CoV-2. The material from the prospective study consisted of cDNA or gDNA derived from T cells, B-cell-depleted T cells, or PBMCs. Where available, HLA class I and class II types were taken from metadata supplied by the sample provider and were not determined by assay-based typing. Nearly every sample came with metadata listing a de-identified subject ID, COVID-19 status, age in years and sex. Deeply sampled blood TCRbeta repertoires from subjects exposed to, actively infected with, or recovered from COVID-19 were included in the dataset.

Collaborating institutions collected whole blood in K2EDTA tubes following their own protocols. For TCRbeta analysis, collaborators shipped samples as frozen whole blood, isolated PBMCs, or DNA extracted from either of those sample types. Comments on this clone: Its recognized antigen is unknown. No per-base quality is available; no much larger clone lies one base away.

Via the germline V gene, CDR1 is KGHDR and CDR2 SFDVKD. The CDR3 numbers 19 residues from cysteine through phenylalanine. Only CDR3 DNA is held: 57 bases, read in frame from base 1. V lost 3 bases and J lost 5 bases, and the count of bases not matched to a germline gene is 17. Study-wide findings and limitations: How much clinical and demographic metadata was included differed by source and by participant, and the metadata was provided uncurated.

The immunoSEQ Assay, a bias-controlled multiplex PCR, was used to amplify TCRbeta CDR3 regions from genomic DNA. The study's own analysis went as follows. Nucleated cell counts per sample were estimated from amplification of reference gene primers within the assay. Sequence reads were collapsed and filtered to measure the absolute abundance of every unique TCRbeta CDR3 rearrangement. For each sample, productive Simpson clonality was calculated as the square root of Simpson's diversity index across productive rearrangements. In TCRdb, the immuneACCESS table is reduced to in-frame sequences with V and J assigned. These tables do not hold every clone; where another copy was compared, an unresolved V gene accounts for under half, and the others remain unexplained. The V and J calls and clone size come from that table; D and trimming were worked out from the DNA. For this sample the table gives a few hundred thousand clones, of which 65% to 90% were detected only once. 6% to 9% of the sample is held by the ten biggest clonotypes.

The source is a human donor in a cohort sampled during active COVID-19. Sequencing input: peripheral blood. The chain links TRBV24-1 with TRBJ2-5; the central 10 bases match TRBD1. The bases read TGTGCCACCAGTGATGCCCGGGACAGGGGAACGACAGCGGGGGAGACCCAGTACTTC. Its coded protein is CATSDARDRGTTAGETQYF.